A selection of T cell receptor beta chains follows, all from one sample in a study of T cell changes during pregnancy in multiple sclerosis. Some clones are missing from TCRdb's copy, which holds only in-frame ones; the method was immunoSEQ multiplex PCR. The sample lists over 50,000 clones; 85% to 90% were seen once. The sample was peripheral blood from another person, used as feeder cells. These receptors came from a human donor whose cells served as feeder cells for cultures in a pregnancy study. Both conserved end residues are part of each CDR3. Each record gives: J gene, clone size, V gene, D gene, CDR3 protein, CDR3 DNA. The D gene is left open where the match is weak. Clone size is given for some rows only: seen once, a few or many times, or a class if the clone is expanded.

>TRBJ2-7|.|TRBV7-2|TRBD1
CASSSNTGGAGVEQYF
TGTGCCAGCAGTTCAAACACAGGGGGCGCTGGAGTCGAGCAGTACTTC
>TRBJ2-7|.|TRBV4-1|.
CASSQSSKEAYEQYF
TGCGCCAGCAGCCAGTCTTCTAAGGAAGCCTACGAGCAGTACTTC
>TRBJ2-2|.|TRBV2|.
CASSVQQEVSYGELFF
TGTGCCAGCAGTGTGCAGCAGGAGGTTTCGTACGGGGAGCTGTTTTTT
>TRBJ1-4|.|TRBV7-2|TRBD1
CASSSEDRAKRELFF
TGTGCCAGCAGCTCGGAGGACAGGGCTAAAAGAGAACTGTTTTTT
>TRBJ2-4|.|TRBV7-2|TRBD2
CASSPSLAGGTKNIQYF
TGTGCCAGCAGCCCCTCCCTAGCGGGAGGGACCAAAAACATTCAGTACTTC
>TRBJ1-5|.|TRBV9|.
CASGEAGQPQHF
TGTGCCAGCGGAGAGGCGGGTCAGCCCCAGCATTTT
>TRBJ2-1|.|TRBV6-5|TRBD1
CASSLSTGIYNEQFF
TGTGCCAGCAGTTTATCGACAGGGATCTACAATGAGCAGTTCTTC
>TRBJ2-7|.|TRBV6-5|.
CASSPSWGASYEQYF
TGTGCCAGCAGTCCCTCGTGGGGGGCTTCCTACGAGCAGTACTTC
>TRBJ2-5|.|TRBV2|.
CASNGNRGQETQYF
TGTGCCAGCAATGGAAACCGGGGACAAGAGACCCAGTACTTC
>TRBJ2-5|.|TRBV11-1|TRBD1
CASSHGQGKSQETQYF
TGTGCCAGCAGCCACGGACAGGGGAAGTCCCAAGAGACCCAGTACTTC
>TRBJ1-1|.|TRBV29-1|.
CSVDWGRGSTEAFF
TGCAGCGTTGATTGGGGCAGGGGATCCACTGAAGCTTTCTTT
>TRBJ1-5|.|TRBV15|.
CATSRAGPQHF
TGTGCCACCAGCAGAGCGGGGCCCCAGCATTTT
>TRBJ2-3|.|TRBV28|TRBD2
CASSWGRGGDTQYF
TGTGCCAGCAGTTGGGGGCGGGGGGGGGATACGCAGTATTTT
>TRBJ2-1|.|TRBV15|.
CATLDMRLGGSYNEQFF
TGTGCCACCCTAGACATGAGGCTGGGGGGCTCCTACAATGAGCAGTTCTTC
>TRBJ2-5|.|TRBV5-1|.
CASSSDSPPTQYF
TGCGCCAGCAGCTCGGACAGCCCCCCGACCCAGTACTTC
>TRBJ2-2|.|TRBV6-5|.
CASRRGGPAGELFF
TGTGCCAGCAGAAGGGGGGGTCCGGCCGGGGAGCTGTTTTTT
>TRBJ2-3|.|TRBV7-7|.
CASSLPEGGTQYF
TGTGCTAGCAGCCTTCCGGAGGGGGGTACGCAGTATTTT
>TRBJ1-2|.|TRBV5-1|.
CASSLLVQTYGYTF
TGCGCCAGCAGCTTGTTGGTACAGACCTATGGCTACACCTTC
>TRBJ1-6|.|TRBV4-3|.
CASSQDQQGTLSSYNSPLHF
TGCGCCAGCAGCCAAGATCAACAGGGTACCCTTAGCTCCTATAATTCACCCCTCCACTTT
>TRBJ2-7|.|TRBV4-1|.
CASSQAGNEQYF
TGCGCCAGCAGCCAAGCCGGCAACGAGCAGTACTTC
>TRBJ1-2|.|TRBV5-4|TRBD1
CASSLETGQEGYTF
TGTGCCAGCAGCTTGGAGACAGGGCAGGAAGGCTACACCTTC
>TRBJ1-2|.|TRBV19|TRBD1
CASSIEGQGYYGYTF
TGTGCCAGTAGTATCGAAGGACAGGGGTACTATGGCTACACCTTC
>TRBJ1-1|medium-sized|TRBV4-3|.
CASSQYEGVTEAFF
TGCGCCAGCAGCCAATACGAGGGGGTGACAGAAGCTTTCTTT
>TRBJ1-5|.|TRBV4-1|.
CASSQDGRGRNQPQHF
TGCGCCAGCAGCCAAGATGGCCGGGGACGCAATCAGCCCCAGCATTTT
>TRBJ2-1|few|TRBV7-8|.
CASSTGLRGFSYNEQFF
TGTGCCAGCAGCACAGGGTTAAGAGGGTTCTCCTACAATGAGCAGTTCTTC
>TRBJ2-7|.|TRBV5-5|.
CASSSHSRDGNYEQYF
TGTGCCAGCAGCTCGCATTCCCGGGACGGAAACTACGAGCAGTACTTC
>TRBJ2-7|.|TRBV28|.
CASSLDGDEQYF
TGTGCCAGCAGTTTAGACGGGGACGAGCAGTACTTC
>TRBJ1-2|once|TRBV30|.
CACPGYPKKVDGYTF
TGTGCCTGCCCAGGGTACCCAAAGAAGGTCGATGGCTACACCTTC
>TRBJ2-7|.|TRBV15|.
CATSRDPSGPYEQYF
TGTGCCACCAGCAGAGATCCGTCAGGGCCCTACGAGCAGTACTTC
>TRBJ2-6|once|TRBV10-3|TRBD1
CAIRGTGSAGANVLTF
TGTGCCATCAGGGGGACAGGGTCGGCTGGGGCCAACGTCCTGACTTTC
>TRBJ2-1|.|TRBV19|TRBD1
CASSPSGTGTRLDEQFF
TGTGCCAGTAGCCCATCTGGGACAGGGACCCGGTTGGATGAGCAGTTCTTC
>TRBJ2-1|.|TRBV27|.
CATQAPRGYYNEQFF
TGTGCCACCCAAGCCCCCAGGGGTTACTACAATGAGCAGTTCTTC
>TRBJ1-1|few|TRBV30|.
CAWSVRMNTEAFF
TGTGCCTGGAGTGTACGAATGAACACTGAAGCTTTCTTT
>TRBJ1-6|once|TRBV27|.
CASRVREDFPLHF
TGTGCCAGCAGAGTCAGGGAGGATTTTCCCCTCCACTTT
>TRBJ2-5|.|TRBV6-1|TRBD2
CASSEEAGGVETQYF
TGTGCCAGCAGTGAAGAAGCGGGAGGGGTGGAGACCCAGTACTTC